This entry lists 17 T cell receptor beta chains sequenced from one sample in a study of blood T cell repertoires in COVID-19. Clones were sequenced by immunoSEQ multiplex PCR, and TCRdb holds only the in-frame ones, with some missing. The sample has over 200,000 clones, 83% seen once; the top ten hold about 8.9%. Material for sequencing was peripheral blood. Source of these receptors: a woman between 50 and 59 years old with acute or convalescent COVID-19.

V and J are TRBV10-3 and TRBJ1-4, with 9 nucleotides matching TRBD1. Germline V CDR1 and CDR2: ENHRY, SYGVKD. With V trimmed by 8 bases and J by 8 bases, 18 bases remained unmatched. The CDR3 totals 17 residues. The CDR3 DNA follows: TGTGCCATCGGGGATCCTCTTAGAAACAGGGGGCAGGAAAAACTGTTTTTT. It specifies CAIGDPLRNRGQEKLFF.

V and J are TRBV28 and TRBJ1-5; D uncertain. CDR1 is MDHEN and CDR2 is SYDVKM in the germline V gene. V lost 3 bases to trimming and J lost 7 bases, with 16 bases between them. This CDR3 is built from 15 residues. The CDR3 sequence: CASSFSAGFGQPQHF. DNA of the CDR3: TGTGCCAGCAGTTTCTCGGCGGGTTTCGGCCAGCCCCAGCATTTT.

The sample holds a few counts of this clone. The V call is TRBV6-1, the J call TRBJ1-5; D call uncertain. Trimming pared 1 base from V and 1 base from J, leaving 20 bases between. Germline loops: CDR1 MNHNS, CDR2 SASEGT. There are 19 residues in the CDR3. This CDR3 reads CASSEVQVKSRWSNQPQHF. CDR3 nucleotides: TGTGCCAGCAGTGAAGTTCAGGTTAAGAGTCGATGGAGCAATCAGCCCCAGCATTTT.

This clone was picked up a small number of times. V usage is TRBV28 and J usage is TRBJ2-3; TRBD2 matches 7 bases. CDR1 and CDR2 (germline): MDHEN, SYDVKM. The CDR3 has 16 amino acids. After removal of 2 bases from V and 2 bases from J, the junction contained 7 bases not matched to a gene. In DNA, the CDR3 is TGTGCCAGCAGTTTAATGGTCGGGAGGCCCACAGATACGCAGTATTTT. This translates into CASSLMVGRPTDTQYF.

The chain is built from TRBV3-1 (or the pseudogene TRBV3-2) and TRBJ2-7; TRBD2 aligns across 14 bases. The CDR3 sequence is 15 residues long. J lost 5 bases, V lost 2 bases, and 2 bases had no gene match. Per germline, CDR1 LGHDT and CDR2 YNNKEL (reference sequence). This CDR3 reads CASSQPTSGRDEQYF. The CDR3 bases are TGTGCCAGCAGCCAACCGACTAGCGGGAGGGACGAGCAGTACTTC.

The rearrangement uses TRBV28 and TRBJ2-3; D may be TRBD1 (6 bases). CDR1 is MDHEN, CDR2 SYDVKM, per germline. The V gene lost 7 bases and the J gene lost 0 bases, with 14 bases spanning the gap. The CDR3 runs 15 residues. DNA for the CDR3: TGTGCCAGCACCTACCAGGGGTCTAGCACAGATACGCAGTATTTT. It codes for CASTYQGSSTDTQYF.

V is TRBV5-1 and J is TRBJ1-2; weak D call: TRBD1 (5 bases). This CDR3 spans 15 amino acids. The V end lost 4 bases, the J end lost 3 bases, and 16 bases lay between the germline ends. Germline V gives CDR1 SGHRS, CDR2 YFSETQ. The CDR3 DNA reads as TGCGCCAGCAGCCCAAGGGCAGGGTCCGACTATGGCTACACCTTC. Protein sequence: CASSPRAGSDYGYTF.

As to this clone: The junction differs from germline at one of its ends, possibly a read error. The chain combines TRBV6-1 with TRBJ1-2; D is uncertain. The CDR3 length is 13 residues. Per the germline V gene, CDR1 is MNHNS and CDR2 is SASEGT. Here the CDR3 reads CASSEILERPNSF. As DNA, the CDR3 is TGTGCCAGCAGTGAAATACTGGAGCGACCTAATAGCTTC.

The chain links TRBV19 to TRBJ2-5; D call uncertain. Germline lookup yields CDR1 LNHDA and CDR2 SQIVND (reference sequence). Trimming cost V 4 bases and J 5 bases, with 11 bases left between them. The CDR3 consists of 13 residues. The CDR3 here is CASSTSPGETQYF. DNA of the CDR3: TGTGCCAGTAGTACCTCCCCCGGGGAGACCCAGTACTTC.

This rearrangement joins TRBV12-5 to TRBJ2-1; 7 bases line up with TRBD2. Germline V gene data show CDR1 as LGHNT and CDR2 as FRNRAP. Losses at the gene ends were 1 base for V and 5 bases for J; bases not matched to a gene: 8. CDR3 size: 16 residues. The CDR3 region is CASGLALAALNNEQFF. CDR3 nucleotides: TGTGCTAGTGGTTTGGCGCTAGCGGCCCTAAACAATGAGCAGTTCTTC.

V is TRBV7-9 and J is TRBJ1-1; 8 bases line up with TRBD1. In germline, CDR1 is SEHNR, CDR2 FQNEAQ (reference sequence). This CDR3 contains 15 residues. V lost 6 bases, J lost 1 base, and 7 bases stayed unmatched. The CDR3 DNA follows: TGTGCCAGCAGACCCGGGACAGGAGAGAACACTGAAGCTTTCTTT. Its protein product is CASRPGTGENTEAFF.

This clone has more than one count but fewer than ten. The rearrangement links TRBV24-1 to TRBJ1-1; TRBD1 might be the D (5 bases). The V end was cut by 5 bases, the J end by 4 bases, with 16 bases between. The V gene's germline CDR1 is KGHDR and CDR2 SFDVKD. The CDR3 extends over 15 amino acids. DNA for the CDR3: TGTGCCACCAGTGCGCCAGGGAAGGTCGCCACTGAAGCTTTCTTT. As protein: CATSAPGKVATEAFF.

V gene TRBV9 combines with J gene TRBJ2-7; TRBD2 matches at 8 bases. The V gene's germline CDR1 is SGDLS and CDR2 YYNGEE. Trimming removed 2 bases from V and 6 bases from J; junction bases left unmatched: 4. CDR3 size: 13 residues. CDR3 in amino acids: CASSVSGGAEQYF. The CDR3 DNA follows: TGTGCCAGCAGCGTGTCCGGGGGGGCCGAGCAGTACTTC.

This clone appeared a few times. The chain uses TRBV28 and TRBJ2-7, with no clear D. Germline-derived CDR1 and CDR2 are MDHEN and SYDVKM. This CDR3 is built from 10 residues. Trimming left V 6 bases short and J 3 bases short, with 3 bases between. The CDR3 sequence: CASSNYEQYF. CDR3 coding DNA: TGTGCCAGCAGCAACTACGAGCAGTACTTC.

The chain uses TRBV5-6 and TRBJ2-2, with 13 positions matching TRBD2. V was clipped by 2 bases and J by 7 bases; unmatched bases: 8. Germline CDR1 and CDR2: SGHDT and YYEEEE. This CDR3 region has 17 residues. CDR3 nucleotides: TGTGCCAGCAGCTTTGGACTAGCGGGAGTAAATATCGGGGAGCTGTTTTTT. Residues: CASSFGLAGVNIGELFF.

This clone was seen once. The chain links TRBV11-2 to TRBJ2-3; D is ambiguous. Germline V gene sequence: CDR1 SGHAT, CDR2 FQNNGV. Trimming stripped 6 bases from V and 4 bases from J, with 8 bases between. The CDR3 is made up of 12 amino acids. CDR3 in amino acids: CASSLGPDTQYF. As DNA, the CDR3 is TGTGCCAGCAGTCTTGGCCCAGATACGCAGTATTTT.

J is TRBJ2-1 and V is TRBV6-2 or TRBV6-3, with 12 bases that match TRBD2. CDR1 is MNHEY and CDR2 is SVGEGT in the germline V gene. V lost 5 bases to trimming and J lost 4 bases; unmatched junction nucleotides: 6. The CDR3 covers 16 residues. This chain's CDR3 is CASSLGLAGPYNEQFF. CDR3 nucleotide sequence: TGTGCCAGCAGTCTCGGACTAGCGGGGCCATACAATGAGCAGTTCTTC.